A single sample gave rise to the 3 T cell receptor beta chains below, sequenced in a study of T cell responses to AZD1222 COVID-19 vaccine. Profiling relied on immunoSEQ multiplex PCR, and the TCRdb table lists in-frame clones only, not all of them. The sample contains 80,000 to 95,000 clones, about 90% of which appear only once. Here the sequenced sample was peripheral blood, taken 28 days after the second AZD1222 dose. All receptors derive from an adult who received the AZD1222 COVID-19 vaccine.

The rearrangement uses TRBV20-1 and TRBJ1-1; D unclear. The CDR3 spans 12 residues. V was shortened by 3 bases and J by 5 bases, with 10 bases between the two germline ends. Per the germline V gene, CDR1 is DFQATT and CDR2 is SNEGSKA (reference sequence). The CDR3 DNA reads as TGCAGTGCTAGTTTCAGAGGAACTGAAGCTTTCTTT. It specifies CSASFRGTEAFF.

The CDR3 DNA follows: TGTGCCAGCAGTTGGGGACCTTTGCGCTCCTACGAGCAGTACTTC. This encodes CASSWGPLRSYEQYF. This chain connects TRBV6-2 or TRBV6-3 to TRBJ2-7; D could derive from TRBD1 or TRBD2 (5 bases each). Between the trimmed V and J ends, which lost 4 bases and 0 bases, there was a span of 13 bases. The CDR3 spans 15 residues. The germline V gene encodes CDR1 MNHEY and CDR2 SVGEGT.

The chain employs TRBV18 and TRBJ1-5, with D possibly matching TRBD1 (5 bases). The CDR3 has 15 residues. Germline CDR1 reads KGHSH; CDR2 reads LQKENI. The ends were cut back, 4 bases at V and 2 bases at J, with 12 bases in the middle. In DNA form, the CDR3 reads TGTGCCAGCTCACGAGCAGGGCGGGGCAATCAGCCCCAGCATTTT. Protein: CASSRAGRGNQPQHF.